This record looks at one T cell receptor (beta chain) sequence and its context. CDR1 and CDR2 from the germline V gene are SNHLY and FYNNEI. The CDR3 runs 14 residues. Unmatched junction bases numbered 8, after V lost 8 bases and J lost 4 bases. This study enrolled people aged about 18 to 90 from approximately 24 US geographic areas. The sample is drawn from a study of blood T cell repertoires in COVID-19. Study-wide context: PBMCs, B-cell-depleted T cells, or T cells were the source of the cDNA or gDNA that made up the material.

Original analysis: Cell counts per sample came from amplifying reference gene primers. Profiled with immunoSEQ multiplex PCR; TCRdb holds only in-frame clones, not every one. Clonal size and the V and J genes are those of that table, whereas D and trimming came from the DNA. The sample records approximately 360,000 clones, roughly 90% being singletons. The sample consisted of PBMCs or T cells enriched from blood (not recorded which). The receptor was isolated from a woman aged 25 to 39 with acute COVID-19. The chain couples TRBV2 to TRBJ2-1; TRBD1 agrees at 7 bases. The CDR3 coding sequence is TGTGCCAGCCTCCGGGACAGACCTTACAATGAGCAGTTCTTC. Translating gives CASLRDRPYNEQFF.